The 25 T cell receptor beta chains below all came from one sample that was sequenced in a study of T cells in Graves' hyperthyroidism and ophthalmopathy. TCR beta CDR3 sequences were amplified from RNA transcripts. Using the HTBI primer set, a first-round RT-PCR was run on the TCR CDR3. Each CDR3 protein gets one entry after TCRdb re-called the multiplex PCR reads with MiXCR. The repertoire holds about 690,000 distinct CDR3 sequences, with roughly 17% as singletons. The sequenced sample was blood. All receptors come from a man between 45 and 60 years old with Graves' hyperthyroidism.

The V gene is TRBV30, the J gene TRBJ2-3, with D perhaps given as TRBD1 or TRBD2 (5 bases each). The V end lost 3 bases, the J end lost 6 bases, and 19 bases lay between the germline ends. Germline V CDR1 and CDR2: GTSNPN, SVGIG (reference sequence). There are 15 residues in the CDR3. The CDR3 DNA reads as TGTGCCTGGAGCGTAACCGGGACGTCGGGGGATACGCAGTATTTT. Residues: CAWSVTGTSGDTQYF.

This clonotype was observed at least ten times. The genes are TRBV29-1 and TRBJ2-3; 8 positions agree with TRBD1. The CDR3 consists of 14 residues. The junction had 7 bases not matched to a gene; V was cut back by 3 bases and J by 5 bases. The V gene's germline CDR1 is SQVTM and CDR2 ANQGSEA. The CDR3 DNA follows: TGCAGCGTTGACTTGGACAGGGCGGGAGATACGCAGTATTTT. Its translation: CSVDLDRAGDTQYF.

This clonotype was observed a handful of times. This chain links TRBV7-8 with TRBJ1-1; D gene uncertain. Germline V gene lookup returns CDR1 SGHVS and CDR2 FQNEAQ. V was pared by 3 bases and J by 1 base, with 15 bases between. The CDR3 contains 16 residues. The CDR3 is CASSFALGRQNTEAFF. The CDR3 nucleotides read TGTGCCAGCAGCTTCGCCCTAGGACGGCAGAACACTGAAGCTTTCTTT.

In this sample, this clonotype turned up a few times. Here the CDR3 reads CASSQRPDSPPDNEQFF. The CDR3 coding sequence is TGCGCCAGCAGCCAAAGGCCGGACAGCCCTCCGGACAATGAGCAGTTCTTC. This chain connects TRBV4-1 to TRBJ2-1, with D possibly matching TRBD1 (6 bases). Germline V CDR1 and CDR2: MGHRA, YSYEKL. Between the trimmed V and J ends, which lost 2 bases and 5 bases, there was a span of 19 bases. The CDR3 covers 17 residues.

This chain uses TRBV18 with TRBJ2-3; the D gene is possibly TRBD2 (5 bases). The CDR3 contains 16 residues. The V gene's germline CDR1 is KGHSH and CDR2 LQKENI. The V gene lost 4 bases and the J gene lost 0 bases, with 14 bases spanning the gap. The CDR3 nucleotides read TGTGCCAGCTCACTAACGAGGGTGGCTAGCACAGATACGCAGTATTTT. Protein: CASSLTRVASTDTQYF.

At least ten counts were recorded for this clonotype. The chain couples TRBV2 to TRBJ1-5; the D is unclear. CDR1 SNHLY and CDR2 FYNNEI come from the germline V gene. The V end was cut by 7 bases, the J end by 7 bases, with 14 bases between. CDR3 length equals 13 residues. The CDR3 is CASNLQADQPQHF. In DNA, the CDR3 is TGTGCCAGCAATTTGCAGGCAGACCAGCCCCAGCATTTT. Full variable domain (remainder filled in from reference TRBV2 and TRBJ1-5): EPEVTQTPSHQVTQMGQEVILRCVPISNHLYFYWYRQILGQKVEFLVSFYNNEISEKSEIFDDQFSVERPDGSNFTLKIRSTKLEDSAMYFCASNLQADQPQHFGDGTRLSIL.

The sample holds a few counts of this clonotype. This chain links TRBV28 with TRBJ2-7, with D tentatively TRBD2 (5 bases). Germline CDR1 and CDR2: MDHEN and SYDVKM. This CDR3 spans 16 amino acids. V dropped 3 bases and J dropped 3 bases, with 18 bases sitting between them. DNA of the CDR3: TGTGCCAGCAGTTTGGGTACCAGTGGAGGTGGCTACGAGCAGTACTTC. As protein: CASSLGTSGGGYEQYF.

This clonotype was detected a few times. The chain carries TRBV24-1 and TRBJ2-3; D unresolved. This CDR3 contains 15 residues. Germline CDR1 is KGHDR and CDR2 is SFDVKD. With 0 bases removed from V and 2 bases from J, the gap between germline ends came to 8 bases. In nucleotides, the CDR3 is TGTGCCACCAGTGATTTGCAGGACCTCACAGATACGCAGTATTTT. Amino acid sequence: CATSDLQDLTDTQYF.

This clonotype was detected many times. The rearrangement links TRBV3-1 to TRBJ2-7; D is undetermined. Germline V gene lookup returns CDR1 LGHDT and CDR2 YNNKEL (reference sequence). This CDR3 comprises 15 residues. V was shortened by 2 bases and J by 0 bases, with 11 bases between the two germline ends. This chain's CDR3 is CASSQRPGDSYEQYF. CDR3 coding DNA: TGTGCCAGCAGCCAAAGGCCTGGGGACTCCTACGAGCAGTACTTC.

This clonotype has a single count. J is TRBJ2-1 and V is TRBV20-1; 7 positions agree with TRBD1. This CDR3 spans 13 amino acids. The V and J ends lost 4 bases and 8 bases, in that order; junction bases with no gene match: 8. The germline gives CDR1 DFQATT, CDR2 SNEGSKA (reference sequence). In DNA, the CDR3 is TGCAGTGCTACTGGACAGGTAAACTATGAGCAGTTCTTC. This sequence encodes CSATGQVNYEQFF.

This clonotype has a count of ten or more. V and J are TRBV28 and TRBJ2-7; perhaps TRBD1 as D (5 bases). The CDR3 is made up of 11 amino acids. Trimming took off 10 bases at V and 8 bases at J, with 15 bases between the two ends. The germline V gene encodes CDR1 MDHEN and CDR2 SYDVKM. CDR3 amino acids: CATSRAPQQYF. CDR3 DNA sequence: TGTGCCACCAGCAGGGCCCCCCAGCAGTACTTC.

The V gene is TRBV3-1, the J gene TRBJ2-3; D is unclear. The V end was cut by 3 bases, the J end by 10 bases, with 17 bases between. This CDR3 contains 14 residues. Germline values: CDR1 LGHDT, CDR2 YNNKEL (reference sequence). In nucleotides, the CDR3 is TGTGCCAGCAGCCATGATCGTAGGTATAATGCGCAGTATTTT. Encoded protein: CASSHDRRYNAQYF.

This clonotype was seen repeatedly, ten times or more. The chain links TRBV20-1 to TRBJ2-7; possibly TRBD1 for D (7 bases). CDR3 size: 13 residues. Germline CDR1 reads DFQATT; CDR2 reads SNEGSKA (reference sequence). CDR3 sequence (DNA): TGCAGCGTCCCGAGACAGGGAGGCCACGAGCAGTACTTC. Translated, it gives CSVPRQGGHEQYF.

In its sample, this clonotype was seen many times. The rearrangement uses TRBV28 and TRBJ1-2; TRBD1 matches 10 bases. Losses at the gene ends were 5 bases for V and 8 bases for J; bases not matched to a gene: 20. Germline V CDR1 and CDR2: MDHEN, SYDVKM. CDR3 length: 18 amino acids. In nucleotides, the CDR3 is TGTGCCAGCAGTCCATTTGGGATTACCGGGACAGGGGCATACGGCTACACCTTC. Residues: CASSPFGITGTGAYGYTF.

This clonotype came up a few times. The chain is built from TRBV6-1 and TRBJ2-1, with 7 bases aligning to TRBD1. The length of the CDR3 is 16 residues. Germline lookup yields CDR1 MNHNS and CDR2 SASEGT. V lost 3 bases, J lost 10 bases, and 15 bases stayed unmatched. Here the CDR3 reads CASSDRFTGERGEQFF. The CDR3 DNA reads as TGTGCCAGCAGTGACCGATTTACAGGGGAAAGGGGAGAGCAGTTCTTC.

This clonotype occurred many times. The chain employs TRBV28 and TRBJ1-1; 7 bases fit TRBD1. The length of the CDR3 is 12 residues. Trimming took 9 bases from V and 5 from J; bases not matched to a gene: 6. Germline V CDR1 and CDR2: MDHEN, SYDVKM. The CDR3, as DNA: TGTGCCAGTAGGGACAGTTATACTGAAGCTTTCTTT. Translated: CASRDSYTEAFF.

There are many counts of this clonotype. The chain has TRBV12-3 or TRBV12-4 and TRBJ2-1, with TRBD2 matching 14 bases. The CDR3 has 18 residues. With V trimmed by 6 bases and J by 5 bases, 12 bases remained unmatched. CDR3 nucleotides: TGTGCCAGCAGCCCCGGGACTAGCGGGAGAGGATCCCACAATGAGCAGTTCTTC. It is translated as CASSPGTSGRGSHNEQFF.

The CDR3 loop reads CASSLGARGITDTQYF. The DNA of the CDR3 is TGTGCCAGCAGCTTAGGGGCCAGGGGGATCACAGATACGCAGTATTTT. The J gene is TRBJ2-3, the V gene TRBV11-2; 7 bases map to TRBD1. This CDR3 is 16 amino acids long. V shed 1 base and J 2 bases; nucleotides not matched to a gene: 6. The germline V gene encodes CDR1 SGHAT and CDR2 FQNNGV.

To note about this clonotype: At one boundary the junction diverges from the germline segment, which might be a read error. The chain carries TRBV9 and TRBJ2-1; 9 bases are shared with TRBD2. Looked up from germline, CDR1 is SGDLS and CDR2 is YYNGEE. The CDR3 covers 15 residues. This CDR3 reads CACSVGREGRGEQFF. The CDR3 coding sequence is TGTGCCTGCAGCGTAGGGCGGGAGGGCCGGGGGGAGCAGTTCTTC.

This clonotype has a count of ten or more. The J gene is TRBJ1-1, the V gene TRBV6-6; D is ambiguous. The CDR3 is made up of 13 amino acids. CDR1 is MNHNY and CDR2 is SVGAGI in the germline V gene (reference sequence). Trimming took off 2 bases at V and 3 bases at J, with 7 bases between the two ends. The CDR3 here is CASSYGRYTEAFF. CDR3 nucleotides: TGTGCCAGCAGTTACGGGCGATACACTGAAGCTTTCTTT.

The CDR3, as DNA: TGTGCCAGCAGTGAAGGTTTCCCCCCCGGGCCCCAGCATTTT. Its translation: CASSEGFPPGPQHF. The chain recombines TRBV6-1 with TRBJ1-5, with D unclear. There are 14 residues in the CDR3. V dropped 1 base and J dropped 9 bases, with 13 bases sitting between them. Germline V lookup: CDR1 MNHNS, CDR2 SASEGT.

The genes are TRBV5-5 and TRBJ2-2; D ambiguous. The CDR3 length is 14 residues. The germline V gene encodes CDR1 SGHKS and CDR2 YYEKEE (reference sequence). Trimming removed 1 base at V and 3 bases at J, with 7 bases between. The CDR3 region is CASSLSGYTGELFF. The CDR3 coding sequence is TGTGCCAGCAGCTTGTCCGGATACACCGGGGAGCTGTTTTTT.

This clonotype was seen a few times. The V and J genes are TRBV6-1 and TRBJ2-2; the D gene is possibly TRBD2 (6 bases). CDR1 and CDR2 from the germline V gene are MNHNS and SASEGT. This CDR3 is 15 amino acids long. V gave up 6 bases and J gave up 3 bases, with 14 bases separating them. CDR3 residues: CASSPGLPYTGELFF. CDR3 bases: TGTGCCAGCAGCCCGGGACTCCCGTACACCGGGGAGCTGTTTTTT.

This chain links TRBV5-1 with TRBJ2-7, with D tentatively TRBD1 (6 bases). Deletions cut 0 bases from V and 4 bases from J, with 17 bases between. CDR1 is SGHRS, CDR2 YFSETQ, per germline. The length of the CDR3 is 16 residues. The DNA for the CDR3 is TGCGCCAGCAGCTTGGATTGGATACAGGGAAGGTACGAGCAGTACTTC. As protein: CASSLDWIQGRYEQYF.

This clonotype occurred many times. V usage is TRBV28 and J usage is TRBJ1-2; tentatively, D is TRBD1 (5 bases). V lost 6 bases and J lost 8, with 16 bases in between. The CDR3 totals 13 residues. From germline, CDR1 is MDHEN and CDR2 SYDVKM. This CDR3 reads CASSWGGGKGYTF. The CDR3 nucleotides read TGTGCCAGCAGCTGGGGGGGAGGAAAGGGCTACACCTTC.